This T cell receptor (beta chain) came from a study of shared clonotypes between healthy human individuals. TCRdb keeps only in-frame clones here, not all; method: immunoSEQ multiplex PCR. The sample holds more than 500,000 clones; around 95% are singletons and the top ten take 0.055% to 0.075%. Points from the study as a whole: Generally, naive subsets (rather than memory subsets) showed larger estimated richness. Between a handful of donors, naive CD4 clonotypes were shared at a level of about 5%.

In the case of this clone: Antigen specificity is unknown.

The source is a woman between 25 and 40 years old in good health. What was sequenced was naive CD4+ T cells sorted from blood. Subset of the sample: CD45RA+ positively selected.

CDR3 coding DNA: TGCGCCAGCAGCTTGCCCGGGACAGGCACTGAAGCTTTCTTT. It yields the protein CASSLPGTGTEAFF. The chain carries TRBV5-1 and TRBJ1-1; TRBD1 agrees at 8 bases. This CDR3 contains 14 residues. The germline V gene encodes CDR1 SGHRS and CDR2 YFSETQ. Losses at the gene ends were 1 base for V and 4 bases for J; bases not matched to a gene: 3.